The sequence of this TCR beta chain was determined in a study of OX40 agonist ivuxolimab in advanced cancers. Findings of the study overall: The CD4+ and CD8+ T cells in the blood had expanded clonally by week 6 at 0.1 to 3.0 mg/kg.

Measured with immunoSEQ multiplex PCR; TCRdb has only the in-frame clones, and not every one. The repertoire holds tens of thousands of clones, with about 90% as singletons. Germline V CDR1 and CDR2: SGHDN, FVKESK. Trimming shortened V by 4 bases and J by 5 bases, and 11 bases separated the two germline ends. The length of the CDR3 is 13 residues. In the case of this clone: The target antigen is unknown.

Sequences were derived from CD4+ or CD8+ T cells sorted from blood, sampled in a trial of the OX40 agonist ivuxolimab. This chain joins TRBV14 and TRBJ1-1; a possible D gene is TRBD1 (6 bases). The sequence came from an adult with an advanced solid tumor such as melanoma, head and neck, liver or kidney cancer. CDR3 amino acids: CASSLGGATEAFF. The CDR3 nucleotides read TGTGCCAGCAGCCTCGGGGGCGCGACTGAAGCTTTCTTT.